This entry features one T cell receptor (beta chain) sequence. Its antigen specificity is not known. Within one base of it there is no much larger clone, and no base qualities were kept. To isolate intraepithelial and lamina propria lymphocytes from graft specimens, dithiothreitol, EDTA incubations and collagenase D digestion were used. Bulk TCR-beta sequencing was performed on serial intestinal graft biopsy specimens collected as late as 600 days after transplant. These data originate in a study of graft-versus-host responses after intestinal transplantation (dated by TCRdb to about 2021). Notes on the research overall: Multivisceral, liver-intestinal, or isolated intestinal transplants were received by the recipients. Every recipient was given anti-thymocyte globulin induction, then maintenance tacrolimus and steroids for around three years. Bulk TCR-beta CDR3 sequencing was used to track graft-versus-host and host-versus-graft alloreactive T cell clones in the graft, circulation and bone marrow after intestinal transplantation. Alloreactive clones were identified by sequencing pre-transplant mixed lymphocyte reaction products and comparing them with unstimulated pre-transplant donor and recipient T cells. The cohort enrolled under 25 intestinal transplant recipients including one retransplant, and a few patients lacking pretransplant specimens were excluded. Donor T cell macrochimerism was defined as a peak of at least 4% donor T cells among recipient peripheral blood mononuclear cells. Rather than being sequenced by the commercial service, samples from a few later patients were sequenced in-house on an Illumina MiSeq and processed with MiXCR. The study at large found these results: Patients with donor T cell macrochimerism had high GvH to HvG T cell clonal ratios in their allografts. GvH clones were found in recipient bone marrow, and some of the GvH clones appeared earlier in ileal mucosa or blood, which is consistent with an intestinal mucosal origin. Early after transplant, peak levels of circulating GvH clones were found to be associated with declines in HvG clones. The conclusions were limited by the relatively low number and heterogeneity of the intestinal transplant patients.

Trimming takes 3 bases from V and 5 bases from J, and the germline ends sit 8 bases apart. The CDR3 sequence holds 13 residues, the cysteine and phenylalanine included. Left in the record is the CDR3 DNA by itself, 39 bases read in frame from the first base. CDR1 and CDR2 are read off the germline V gene as MNHEY and SVGAGI. The library came from the immunoSEQ multiplex PCR assay. Adaptive Biotechnologies carried out high-throughput TCR-beta CDR3 sequencing of genomic DNA for most patients. In the paper's pipeline: Adaptive's ImmunoSEQ software was the source of the TCR sequencing data for approximately 18 patients, while three other patients were processed with MiXCR and VDJtools. Because the origin of CDR3 nucleotide sequences shared between donor and recipient could not be assigned, those sequences were removed. To count as alloreactive, a clone needed at least 2-fold expansion over unstimulated cells and a minimum CFSE-low frequency of 0.002% (template counts) or 0.001% (read counts). Clones detected in sequenced pre-transplant spleen, lymph node, or MLR CFSE-low populations of the donor or recipient were defined as mappable. The cumulative frequency of alloreactive clones was calculated as a percentage of all sequences, weighted by copy number. TCRdb carries this immuneACCESS record with in-frame sequences only. Its versions omit some clonotypes, under half of them owing to an unresolved V gene in the studies checked, with the rest unexplained. V and J calls and clone size are as listed in that table; D and trimming were resolved from the DNA. Present in this sample are 29,000 or so clones, 80% of which were seen just once. Of the sample, approximately 2.8% is held by the ten largest clones.

Sequenced material: ileum tissue, taken 98 days after intestinal transplantation. The receptor comes from a human patient who received an intestinal transplant, so some T cells may come from the graft donor. The V and J genes are TRBV6-5 and TRBJ2-1, with the D gene too uncertain to name. This receptor carries the CDR3 CASSYGPNNEQFF. The nucleotides read TGTGCCAGCAGTTATGGGCCTAACAATGAGCAGTTCTTC.